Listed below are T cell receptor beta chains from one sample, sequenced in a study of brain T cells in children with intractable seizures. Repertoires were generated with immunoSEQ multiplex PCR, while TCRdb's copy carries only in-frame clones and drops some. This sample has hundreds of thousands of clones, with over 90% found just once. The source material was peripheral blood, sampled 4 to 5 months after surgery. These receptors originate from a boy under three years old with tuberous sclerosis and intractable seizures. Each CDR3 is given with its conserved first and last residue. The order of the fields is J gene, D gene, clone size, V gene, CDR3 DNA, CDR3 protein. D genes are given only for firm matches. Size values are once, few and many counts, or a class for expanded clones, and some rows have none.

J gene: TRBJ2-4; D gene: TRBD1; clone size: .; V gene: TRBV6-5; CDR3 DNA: TGTGCCAGCAGTAACACCGGACAGGGGCGAGACATTCAGTACTTC; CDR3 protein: CASSNTGQGRDIQYF
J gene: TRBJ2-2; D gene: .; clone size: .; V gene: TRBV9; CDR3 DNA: TGTGCCAGCAGCGTAGAAGGATACACCGGGGAGCTGTTTTTT; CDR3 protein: CASSVEGYTGELFF
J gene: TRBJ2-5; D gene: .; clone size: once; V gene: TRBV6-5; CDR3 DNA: TGTGCCAGCAGTTACTCGTCCGCGGGGGCACAAGAGACCCAGTACTTC; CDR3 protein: CASSYSSAGAQETQYF
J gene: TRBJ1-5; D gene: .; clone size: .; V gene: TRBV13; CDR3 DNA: TGTGCCAGCAGCTTAGCGGGACACAATCAGCCCCAGCATTTT; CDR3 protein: CASSLAGHNQPQHF
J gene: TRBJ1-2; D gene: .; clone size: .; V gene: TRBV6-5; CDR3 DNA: TGTGCCAGCGTCCCTCGGTCGGGAAATGGCTACACCTTC; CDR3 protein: CASVPRSGNGYTF
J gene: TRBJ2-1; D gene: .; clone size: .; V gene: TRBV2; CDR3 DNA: TGTGCCAGCAGTGAACTCCTCACTTCCTCCTACAATGAGCAGTTCTTC; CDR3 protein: CASSELLTSSYNEQFF
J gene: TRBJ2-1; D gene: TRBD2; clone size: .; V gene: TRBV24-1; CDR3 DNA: TGTGCCACCAGTGATTTCCCCTTGACTAGCGGGAGAGCCAATGAGCAGTTCTTC; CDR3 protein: CATSDFPLTSGRANEQFF
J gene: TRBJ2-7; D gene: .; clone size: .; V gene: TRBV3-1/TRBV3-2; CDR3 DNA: TGTGCCAGCAGCCCGCCGACAGGTTACGAGCAGTACTTC; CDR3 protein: CASSPPTGYEQYF
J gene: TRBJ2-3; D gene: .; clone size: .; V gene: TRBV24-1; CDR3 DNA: TGTGCCACCAGTGACCCGGGACTCTCCTTTGCAGATACGCAGTATTTT; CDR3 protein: CATSDPGLSFADTQYF
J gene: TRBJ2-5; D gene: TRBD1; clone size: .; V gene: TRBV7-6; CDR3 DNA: TGTGCCAGCAGCTTGGCCGGGACAGGAGGAGGAGAGACCCAGTACTTC; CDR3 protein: CASSLAGTGGGETQYF
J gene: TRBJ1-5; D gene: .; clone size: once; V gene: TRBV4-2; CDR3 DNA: TGTGCCAGCAGCCAAGAGCGAGGTGGCGATAGCAATCAGCCCCAGCATTTT; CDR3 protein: CASSQERGGDSNQPQHF
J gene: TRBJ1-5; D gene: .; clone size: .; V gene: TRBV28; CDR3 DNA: TGTGCCAGCAGCCCAGGGCCACGGCGAAGCAATCAGCCCCAGCATTTT; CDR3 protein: CASSPGPRRSNQPQHF
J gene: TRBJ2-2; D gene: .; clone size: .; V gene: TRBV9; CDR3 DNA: TGTGCCAGCAGCCCCCCATCGCCAGACACCGGGGAGCTGTTTTTT; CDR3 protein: CASSPPSPDTGELFF
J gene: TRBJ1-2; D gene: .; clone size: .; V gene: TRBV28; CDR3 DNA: TGTGCCAGCAGTTTAAGCAGGTCTAATAGCTACACCTTC; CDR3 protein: CASSLSRSNSYTF
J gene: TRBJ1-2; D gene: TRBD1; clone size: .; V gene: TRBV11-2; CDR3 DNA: TGTGCCAGCAGCTTAGGACCCGGACAGGACAACTATGGCTACACCTTC; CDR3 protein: CASSLGPGQDNYGYTF
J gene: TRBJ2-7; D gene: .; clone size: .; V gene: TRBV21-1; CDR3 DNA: TGTGCCACCCCCAACACGGGGCCTTTCTCCTACGAGCAGTACTTC; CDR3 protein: CATPNTGPFSYEQYF
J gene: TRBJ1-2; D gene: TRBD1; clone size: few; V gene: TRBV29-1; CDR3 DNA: TGCAGCGCCAGACTGAAACAGGGGTCTGACTATGGCTACACCTTC; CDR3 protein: CSARLKQGSDYGYTF
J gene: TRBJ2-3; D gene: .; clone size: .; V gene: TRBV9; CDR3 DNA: TGTGCCAGCAGCGTAAGGCAGGCCGACCTTCGGGGGGATACGCAGTATTTT; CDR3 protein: CASSVRQADLRGDTQYF
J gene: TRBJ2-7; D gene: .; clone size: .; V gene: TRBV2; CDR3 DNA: TGTGCCAGCAGCCTGGGCCGAACCTACGAGCAGTACTTC; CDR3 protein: CASSLGRTYEQYF
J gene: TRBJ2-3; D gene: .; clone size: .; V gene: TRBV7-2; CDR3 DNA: TGTGCCAGCAGCGGGGCTCTATTTGGCACAGATACGCAGTATTTT; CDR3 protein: CASSGALFGTDTQYF
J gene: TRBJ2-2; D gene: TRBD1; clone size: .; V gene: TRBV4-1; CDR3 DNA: TGCGCCAGCAGCCTTTTTGTCGGACAGGGAACCGGGGAGCTGTTTTTT; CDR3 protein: CASSLFVGQGTGELFF
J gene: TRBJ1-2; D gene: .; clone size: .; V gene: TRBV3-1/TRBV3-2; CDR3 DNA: TGTGCCAGCAGCCAAGAAAGGGGAAGGGGCTATGGCTACACCTTC; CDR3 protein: CASSQERGRGYGYTF
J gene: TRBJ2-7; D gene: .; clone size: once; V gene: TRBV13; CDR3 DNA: TGTGCCAGCAGCTCCAGCAGCTTAGGCCCAGGCGGGGCCTACGAGCAGTACTTC; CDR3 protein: CASSSSSLGPGGAYEQYF